Following are 6 T cell receptor beta chains from one sample sequenced in a study of blood T cell repertoires in COVID-19. Assay: immunoSEQ multiplex PCR; the TCRdb copy retains only in-frame clones and omits some. The table has 190,000 or so clones, approximately 87% seen once. Sequenced material: peripheral blood. These receptors were obtained from a woman in her late teens or twenties who had recovered from COVID-19.

This clone was seen only a few times. The gene calls are TRBV7-2 and TRBJ1-2; 7 bases fit TRBD1. Germline V gene sequence: CDR1 SGHTA, CDR2 FQGNSA. Unmatched junction bases numbered 8, after V lost 5 bases and J lost 8 bases. The length of the CDR3 is 13 residues. CDR3 protein: CASSVDRNSGYTF. For the CDR3, the DNA is TGTGCCAGCAGCGTGGACAGGAACAGCGGCTACACCTTC.

V usage is TRBV21-1 and J usage is TRBJ2-7; the tabulated D call, TRBD2, remains unverified against the DNA. TRBV21-1 is given as a pseudogene. This CDR3 spans 11 amino acids. CDR3 in DNA: TGTGCCAGCATCCCTCCCTACGAGCAGTACGTC. It is translated as CASIPPYEQYV.

The chain recombines TRBV5-6 with TRBJ1-5, with D uncertain. CDR1 is SGHDT, CDR2 YYEEEE, per germline. This CDR3 is built from 15 residues. Trimming left V 3 bases short and J 2 bases short, with 12 bases between. CDR3 protein: CASSWGGGGNQPQHF. DNA for the CDR3: TGTGCCAGCAGCTGGGGAGGCGGGGGCAATCAGCCCCAGCATTTT.

CDR3 nucleotides: TGCGCCAGCAGCTGCCTAGGGACTTTCTGCACCTACGAGCAGTACGTC. It codes for CASSCLGTFCTYEQYV. V and J are TRBV5-1 and TRBJ2-7; the D gene is possibly TRBD2 (6 bases). Trimming took 3 bases from V and 2 from J, leaving 18 bases between them. Per germline, CDR1 SGHRS and CDR2 YFSETQ. The CDR3 consists of 16 residues.

The chain carries TRBV24-1 and TRBJ1-1; 7 bases fit TRBD1. Losses at the gene ends were 0 bases for V and 14 bases for J; bases not matched to a gene: 5. Looked up from germline, CDR1 is KGHDR and CDR2 is SFDVKD. The CDR3 runs to 12 residues. CDR3 nucleotide sequence: TGTGCCACCAGTGATTTGAGTGACAGGGAGTTCTTT. Translated, it gives CATSDLSDREFF.

The chain combines TRBV18 with TRBJ2-6; no reliable D call. V lost 3 bases and J lost 0, with 12 bases in between. The CDR3 totals 17 residues. Germline V gives CDR1 KGHSH, CDR2 LQKENI. The CDR3 sequence: CASSPAGTLSGANVLTF. The CDR3 DNA reads as TGTGCCAGCTCACCTGCAGGAACCCTCTCTGGGGCCAACGTCCTGACTTTC.